The 24 T cell receptor beta chains presented below share a single source sample, sequenced in a study of T cell responses to AZD1222 COVID-19 vaccine. Produced via immunoSEQ multiplex PCR; TCRdb's table is partial and in-frame only. The table has 150,000 to 200,000 clones, around 90% seen once. Sequencing used peripheral blood, obtained 28 days after the second AZD1222 dose. These receptors were taken from an adult who received the AZD1222 COVID-19 vaccine.

The chain has TRBV30 and TRBJ2-7; no clear D. V was shortened by 5 bases and J by 2 bases, with 16 bases between the two germline ends. The CDR3 runs to 14 residues. CDR1 is GTSNPN, CDR2 SVGIG, per germline (reference sequence). CDR3 loop: CAWVSRQAPYEQYF. As DNA, the CDR3 is TGTGCCTGGGTGAGTCGGCAGGCCCCCTACGAGCAGTACTTC.

The genes are TRBV14 and TRBJ1-1; 9 bases are a match to TRBD1. V lost 5 bases to trimming and J lost 4 bases; unmatched junction nucleotides: 5. The CDR3 runs 14 residues. Germline loops: CDR1 SGHDN, CDR2 FVKESK. The CDR3 protein is CASSGTGLGTEAFF. In DNA, the CDR3 is TGTGCCAGCAGCGGGACAGGGTTGGGCACTGAAGCTTTCTTT.

By frequency in the sample, this clone is medium-sized. This specimen includes other DNA sequences encoding the same CDR3. The chain has TRBV28 and TRBJ1-5, with 7 bases lining up with TRBD1. This CDR3 contains 13 residues. The germline V gene encodes CDR1 MDHEN and CDR2 SYDVKM. V was pared by 6 bases and J by 2 bases, with 1 base of the junction left unmatched. CDR3 loop: CASSDRGNQPQHF. The CDR3 DNA reads TGTGCCAGCAGCGACAGGGGCAATCAGCCCCAGCATTTT. Variable domain in full (rest from reference TRBV28 and TRBJ1-5): DVKVTQSSRYLVKRTGEKVFLECVQDMDHENMFWYRQDPGLGLRLIYFSYDVKMKEKGDIPEGYSVSREKKERFSLILESASTNQTSMYLCASSDRGNQPQHFGDGTRLSIL.

The chain combines TRBV28 with TRBJ1-2; D is unresolved. The CDR3 consists of 12 residues. The germline V gene has CDR1 MDHEN and CDR2 SYDVKM. Trimming removed 7 bases at V and 6 bases at J, with 12 bases between. This CDR3 reads CASTPRADGYTF. CDR3 coding DNA: TGTGCCAGCACCCCCCGGGCGGATGGCTACACCTTC.

The chain links TRBV4-2 to TRBJ1-2; D not resolved. Germline V gene lookup returns CDR1 LGHNA and CDR2 YNFKEQ. The CDR3 loop spans 15 amino acids. V was shortened by 0 bases and J by 0 bases, with 8 bases between the two germline ends. CDR3 sequence: CASSQERTTNYGYTF. DNA for the CDR3: TGTGCCAGCAGCCAAGAGAGGACTACTAACTATGGCTACACCTTC.

The V call is TRBV6-5, the J call TRBJ1-6; perhaps TRBD1 as D (6 bases). V lost 0 bases and J lost 5, with 8 bases in between. The CDR3 spans 15 residues. Germline lookup yields CDR1 MNHEY and CDR2 SVGAGI. The CDR3 nucleotides are TGTGCCAGCAGTTACTCCGGACAGAATAATTCACCCCTCCACTTT. Translating it yields CASSYSGQNNSPLHF.

The V call is TRBV19, the J call TRBJ2-7, with TRBD1 matching over 9 bases. V gave up 4 bases and J gave up 3 bases; unmatched junction bases: 4. This CDR3 has 14 residues. Germline CDR1 reads LNHDA; CDR2 reads SQIVND (reference sequence). In nucleotides, the CDR3 is TGTGCCAGTAGTACCTCGGGACAGGGCTACGAGCAGTACTTC. Translated, it gives CASSTSGQGYEQYF.

The chain links TRBV4-3 to TRBJ1-2, with a weak D call TRBD1 (6 bases). Trimming took 0 bases from V and 4 from J, leaving 9 bases between them. This CDR3 spans 14 amino acids. Germline CDR1 LGHNA, CDR2 YSLEER. The CDR3 here is CASSQDGRGYGYTF. In nucleotides, the CDR3 is TGCGCCAGCAGCCAAGATGGCAGGGGCTATGGCTACACCTTC.

The rearrangement uses TRBV10-3 and TRBJ1-5, with 12 bases that match TRBD1. Looked up from germline, CDR1 is ENHRY and CDR2 is SYGVKD. CDR3 length: 15 amino acids. J was trimmed by 5 bases and V by 6 bases; bases with no gene match: 5. The CDR3 bases are TGTGCCATCAGAGGGGACAGGGGGCCTGATCAGCCCCAGCATTTT. Its translation is CAIRGDRGPDQPQHF.

The rearrangement joins TRBV7-9 to TRBJ1-5; weak D call: TRBD1 (6 bases). V lost 0 bases and J lost 1, with 13 bases in between. CDR1 and CDR2 (germline): SEHNR, FQNEAQ (reference sequence). The CDR3 contains 17 residues. CDR3 sequence: CASSLAGGVLSNQPQHF. The CDR3 nucleotides are TGTGCCAGCAGCTTAGCGGGGGGCGTATTGAGCAATCAGCCCCAGCATTTT.

The CDR3 region has the DNA TGTGCCAGCAGCTTACAACCGGGACAGGGCTACGAGCAGTACTTC. As protein: CASSLQPGQGYEQYF. V is TRBV7-8 and J is TRBJ2-7, with 9 bases matching TRBD1. The junction had 5 bases not matched to a gene; V was cut back by 2 bases and J by 3 bases. The germline V gene encodes CDR1 SGHVS and CDR2 FQNEAQ. The CDR3 sequence is 15 residues long.

The J gene is TRBJ1-2, the V gene TRBV24-1, with 8 bases lining up with TRBD1. The trim removed 4 bases at V and 4 bases at J, leaving 25 bases unmatched. The CDR3 covers 21 residues. CDR1 and CDR2 (germline): KGHDR, SFDVKD. The CDR3 coding sequence is TGTGCCACCAGTGAGCATTCCGGGACAGGTGCTATGTTTCTTCATTGCTATGGCTACACCTTC. It translates to CATSEHSGTGAMFLHCYGYTF.

This chain connects TRBV28 to TRBJ2-7, with 8 positions matching TRBD1. V lost 5 bases to trimming and J lost 9 bases; unmatched junction nucleotides: 12. Germline V gene sequence: CDR1 MDHEN, CDR2 SYDVKM. This CDR3 is built from 14 residues. The CDR3 spells CASSMPGQALGQYF. The CDR3 DNA reads as TGTGCCAGCAGTATGCCGGGACAGGCGCTAGGGCAGTACTTC. Based on the CDR3 plus reference TRBV28 and TRBJ2-7, the full variable domain is DVKVTQSSRYLVKRTGEKVFLECVQDMDHENMFWYRQDPGLGLRLIYFSYDVKMKEKGDIPEGYSVSREKKERFSLILESASTNQTSMYLCASSMPGQALGQYFGPGTRLTVT.

The chain has TRBV6-5 and TRBJ1-5; D remains ambiguous. Germline V CDR1 and CDR2: MNHEY, SVGAGI. V was clipped by 5 bases and J by 4 bases, with 15 bases between them. There are 15 residues in the CDR3. The CDR3 loop is CASSPPREMNQPQHF. The DNA for the CDR3 is TGTGCCAGCAGTCCCCCCCGGGAGATGAATCAGCCCCAGCATTTT.

The chain links TRBV5-1 to TRBJ1-2; D may be TRBD1 (5 bases). This CDR3 has 13 residues. V gave up 4 bases and J gave up 7 bases, with 14 bases separating them. Germline CDR1 is SGHRS and CDR2 is YFSETQ. DNA of the CDR3: TGCGCCAGCAGCCGGGACCCCATGAGTGGCTACACCTTC. Protein sequence: CASSRDPMSGYTF.

The genes are TRBV2 and TRBJ1-2; maybe TRBD1 (5 bases). Germline V gives CDR1 SNHLY, CDR2 FYNNEI. The CDR3 extends over 13 amino acids. Trimming removed 0 bases from V and 8 bases from J, with 10 bases in between. This chain's CDR3 is CASSEAGGGGYTF. Here the CDR3 DNA reads TGTGCCAGCAGTGAAGCCGGGGGAGGGGGCTACACCTTC.

This clone was detected only once. V and J are TRBV2 and TRBJ2-1; TRBD2 matches 14 bases. The CDR3 sequence is 19 residues long. Trimming removed 6 bases from V and 1 base from J; junction bases left unmatched: 11. Germline V gene sequence: CDR1 SNHLY, CDR2 FYNNEI. The CDR3 DNA reads as TGTGCCAGCAGACAAGATTCCGGGACTAGCGGGGGTTCCTACAATGAGCAGTTCTTC. Protein product: CASRQDSGTSGGSYNEQFF.

The chain combines TRBV5-1 with TRBJ1-6; 8 bases align to TRBD1. There are 18 residues in the CDR3. The V and J ends lost 0 bases and 0 bases, in that order; junction bases with no gene match: 5. Germline assignment: CDR1 SGHRS and CDR2 YFSETQ. The CDR3 loop is CASSLGGQDSSYNSPLHF. Written as DNA, the CDR3 is TGCGCCAGCAGCTTGGGGGGACAGGATTCCTCCTATAATTCACCCCTCCACTTT.

This chain links TRBV5-4 with TRBJ1-2; no firm D call. V was pared by 0 bases and J by 1 base, with 10 bases between. The CDR3 loop spans 15 amino acids. Germline-derived CDR1 and CDR2 are SGHNT and YYREEE (reference sequence). The CDR3 spells CASSLVGVGNYGYTF. The CDR3 DNA reads TGTGCCAGCAGCTTGGTGGGAGTAGGTAACTATGGCTACACCTTC.

This clone occurred once. The CDR3 DNA sequence: TGTGCCAGCAGCCTCGGACGGAACACCGGGGAGCTGTTTTTT. This sequence encodes CASSLGRNTGELFF. The chain recombines TRBV6-2 or TRBV6-3 with TRBJ2-2, with D hard to call. Deletions cut 6 bases from V and 1 base from J, with 9 bases between. CDR1 is MNHEY, CDR2 SVGEGT, per germline. This CDR3 is built from 14 residues.

This clone is a singleton in its sample. The chain links TRBV5-6 to TRBJ2-7; tentatively, D is TRBD1 (6 bases). V was clipped by 4 bases and J by 0 bases, with 17 bases between them. The V gene's germline CDR1 is SGHDT and CDR2 YYEEEE. This CDR3 has 16 residues. CDR3 loop: CASSAAGGGGSYEQYF. In DNA form, the CDR3 reads TGTGCCAGCAGCGCTGCTGGGGGCGGCGGCTCCTACGAGCAGTACTTC. The full variable domain, rest sourced from reference TRBV5-6 and TRBJ2-7, is DAGVTQSPTHLIKTRGQQVTLRCSPKSGHDTVSWYQQALGQGPQFIFQYYEEEERQRGNFPDRFSGHQFPNYSSELNVNALLLGDSALYLCASSAAGGGGSYEQYFGPGTRLTVT.

This chain links TRBV7-2 with TRBJ1-1; tentative D call: TRBD1 (6 bases). The CDR3 has 15 residues. V dropped 1 base and J dropped 2 bases, with 11 bases sitting between them. Per the germline V gene, CDR1 is SGHTA and CDR2 is FQGNSA. CDR3 DNA sequence: TGTGCCAGCAGCTTAGTGGGGGGGCACAACACTGAAGCTTTCTTT. The encoded protein is CASSLVGGHNTEAFF.

CDR3: CAISSSASGNTIYF. The CDR3 coding sequence is TGTGCCATCAGTTCTTCAGCATCTGGAAACACCATATATTTT. The J gene is TRBJ1-3, the V gene TRBV10-3; D unclear. Trimming pared 5 bases from V and 1 base from J, leaving 9 bases between. Germline V gene data show CDR1 as ENHRY and CDR2 as SYGVKD. This CDR3 contains 14 residues.

The chain recombines TRBV20-1 with TRBJ1-2; a possible D gene is TRBD1 (5 bases). V was cut by 3 bases and J by 8 bases, with 16 bases left in between. CDR1 is DFQATT, CDR2 SNEGSKA, per germline (reference sequence). CDR3 length: 13 amino acids. The CDR3 DNA reads as TGCAGTGCTAGTTTGGGGGTAATGGGAGGCTACACCTTC. It encodes CSASLGVMGGYTF.